The rows below give T cell receptor beta chains drawn from one sample of a study of cytomegalovirus exposure and HLA in healthy donors. Here immunoSEQ multiplex PCR was the method, and the copy in TCRdb shows in-frame clones only, minus some. The data hold hundreds of thousands of clones, with around 87% observed a single time. Material: PBMCs. The receptors come from a woman between 18 and 29 years old in good health and CMV-seropositive. Both conserved end residues are part of each CDR3. Each record gives: D gene, J gene, clone size, V gene, CDR3 protein, CDR3 DNA. The D gene is left open where the match is weak. Part of the rows lack a size; the others show once, few, many or a class for expanded clones.

TRBD2 TRBJ2-1 . TRBV2 CASRGTSGIWGNEQFF TGTGCCAGCAGGGGGACTAGCGGGATTTGGGGAAATGAGCAGTTCTTC
. TRBJ1-5 . TRBV6-6 CASSYSSHQPQHF TGTGCCAGCAGTTACTCGAGCCATCAGCCCCAGCATTTT
. TRBJ2-7 . TRBV13 CASSADRNYEQYF TGTGCCAGCAGCGCCGACAGGAACTACGAGCAGTACTTC
. TRBJ1-2 . TRBV9 CASSVGGGTRGYTF TGTGCCAGCAGCGTAGGAGGGGGGACTAGGGGCTACACCTTC
TRBD1 TRBJ1-2 . TRBV10-3 CAITGTGLYGYTF TGTGCCATCACCGGGACAGGGCTTTATGGCTACACCTTC
. TRBJ2-2 . TRBV10-1 CASSEAGLGTGELFF TGCGCCAGCAGTGAGGCCGGGTTAGGCACCGGGGAGCTGTTTTTT
. TRBJ2-5 . TRBV11-2 CASRPTPGAQETQYF TGTGCCAGCAGGCCAACCCCGGGAGCCCAAGAGACCCAGTACTTC
. TRBJ1-2 . TRBV6-5 CASSYSPHEDYTF TGTGCCAGCAGTTACTCTCCTCATGAGGACTACACCTTC
. TRBJ1-2 . TRBV9 CASSVPSRGYGYTF TGTGCCAGCAGCGTACCCAGCAGGGGCTATGGCTACACCTTC
. TRBJ1-5 . TRBV7-2 CASSFGQPQHF TGTGCCAGCAGCTTCGGTCAGCCCCAGCATTTT
. TRBJ1-1 . TRBV29-1 CSVERQLDTEAFF TGCAGCGTTGAAAGACAGTTGGACACTGAAGCTTTCTTT
. TRBJ2-2 . TRBV6-1 CASRWQWELFF TGTGCCAGCAGATGGCAGTGGGAGCTGTTTTTT
TRBD2 TRBJ2-7 . TRBV9 CASSVGGSQYEQYF TGTGCCAGCAGCGTAGGCGGGAGTCAATACGAGCAGTACTTC
. TRBJ1-5 few TRBV27 CASSLTPYQPQHF TGTGCCAGCAGTTTAACTCCTTATCAGCCCCAGCATTTT
TRBD1 TRBJ1-2 . TRBV27 CASSLRAGGAYGYTF TGTGCCAGCAGTTTACGGGCAGGGGGCGCATATGGCTACACCTTC
TRBD1 TRBJ2-2 . TRBV11-3 CASSLGGTGKKTGELFF TGTGCCAGCAGCTTGGGTGGGACAGGGAAGAAGACCGGGGAGCTGTTTTTT
. TRBJ1-1 . TRBV10-1 CASSEWRLNTEAFF TGCGCCAGCAGTGAGTGGCGGCTGAACACTGAAGCTTTCTTT
. TRBJ1-1 few TRBV27 CASSLCRNTEAFF TGTGCCAGCAGTTTATGCAGAAACACTGAAGCTTTCTTT
TRBD2 TRBJ2-7 . TRBV19 CATLLAGGTYEQYF TGTGCCACTCTACTAGCGGGAGGGACTTACGAGCAGTACTTC
TRBD2 TRBJ2-7 . TRBV9 CASSVAGGKDYEQYF TGTGCCAGCAGCGTAGCCGGGGGGAAGGACTACGAGCAGTACTTC
TRBD2 TRBJ2-2 . TRBV4-1 CASSQPSGSNTGELFF TGCGCCAGCAGCCAACCTAGCGGGAGTAACACCGGGGAGCTGTTTTTT
. TRBJ2-7 . TRBV27 CASSFQGQWPYEQYF TGTGCCAGCAGTTTTCAGGGCCAATGGCCCTACGAGCAGTACTTC
. TRBJ1-5 . TRBV6-1 CASSGTLTSVVGQPQHF TGTGCCAGCAGTGGAACCTTGACTTCTGTTGTTGGTCAGCCCCAGCATTTT
. TRBJ2-5 . TRBV4-2 CASSQGTGQETQYF TGTGCCAGCAGCCAAGGAACCGGCCAAGAGACCCAGTACTTC
. TRBJ1-1 . TRBV9 CASSPLTTTGTEAFF TGTGCCAGCAGCCCTCTGACCACGACGGGCACTGAAGCTTTCTTT
. TRBJ1-1 . TRBV12-2 CASRLAGHLSTEAFF TGTGCAAGTCGCTTAGCGGGACACCTGAGCACTGAAGCTTTCTTT
. TRBJ2-2 . TRBV14 CASSQGTGRDTGELFF TGTGCCAGCAGCCAAGGGACAGGGAGGGACACCGGGGAGCTGTTTTTT
. TRBJ1-1 . TRBV27 CASSLSRGYTEAFF TGTGCCAGCAGTTTATCGAGAGGGTACACTGAAGCTTTCTTT
TRBD1 TRBJ1-2 . TRBV30 CAGPLRGLYGYTF TGTGCCGGCCCCCTCAGGGGGCTCTATGGCTACACCTTC
TRBD1 TRBJ1-5 . TRBV15 CATRGTGEGQPQHF TGTGCCACCAGGGGGACAGGGGAGGGCCAGCCCCAGCATTTT
. TRBJ1-5 . TRBV5-8 CASSWGVTEVGGNQPQHF TGTGCCAGCAGCTGGGGGGTGACAGAGGTTGGCGGCAATCAGCCCCAGCATTTT
TRBD1 TRBJ1-3 . TRBV19 CASSPRDRRGNTIYF TGTGCCAGTAGTCCCCGGGACAGACGTGGAAACACCATATATTTT
. TRBJ1-5 . TRBV27 CASRPREDSNQPQHF TGTGCCAGCAGACCCAGGGAAGATAGCAATCAGCCCCAGCATTTT
. TRBJ1-1 . TRBV5-1 CASTGTGNTEAFF TGCGCCAGCACAGGGACTGGGAACACTGAAGCTTTCTTT
. TRBJ2-1 once TRBV27 CASSLSGDVYNEQFF TGTGCCAGCAGTTTATCGGGAGACGTTTACAATGAGCAGTTCTTC
. TRBJ1-2 few TRBV5-4 CASSSPGGGYGYTF TGTGCCAGCAGCTCCCCGGGAGGGGGCTATGGCTACACCTTC
TRBD2 TRBJ2-1 once TRBV27 CASSLSSGSVTIDEQFF TGTGCCAGCAGTTTGTCTAGCGGGAGCGTAACGATCGATGAGCAGTTCTTC
TRBD1 TRBJ1-1 . TRBV7-9 CASSPLQGGNTEAFF TGTGCCAGCAGCCCCTTGCAGGGGGGGAACACTGAAGCTTTCTTT
. TRBJ2-7 . TRBV19 CASSRQAASYEQYF TGTGCCAGTAGCCGACAGGCTGCCTCCTACGAGCAGTACTTC
TRBD2 TRBJ2-3 . TRBV5-4 CASTKGLAGVAADTQYF TGTGCCAGCACCAAGGGACTAGCGGGAGTTGCCGCAGATACGCAGTATTTT
. TRBJ2-5 once TRBV19 CATRSGETQYF TGTGCCACAAGAAGCGGAGAGACCCAGTACTTC
. TRBJ1-1 . TRBV5-1 CASSFLGLNTEAFF TGCGCCAGCAGCTTCTTGGGCCTGAACACTGAAGCTTTCTTT
TRBD1 TRBJ2-2 . TRBV5-1 CASSLGTGQTGELFF TGCGCCAGCAGCCTAGGGACAGGGCAGACCGGGGAGCTGTTTTTT
TRBD1 TRBJ2-2 . TRBV6-5 CASSAQGAAGELFF TGTGCCAGCAGCGCGCAGGGGGCGGCCGGGGAGCTGTTTTTT
. TRBJ1-3 once TRBV30 CAWTTAGGATIYF TGTGCCTGGACCACGGCCGGGGGGGCCACCATATATTTT
. TRBJ1-2 . TRBV11-2 CASSPMTAYYGYTF TGTGCCAGCAGCCCCATGACAGCCTACTATGGCTACACCTTC
TRBD1 TRBJ2-7 . TRBV7-8 CASSENLLTGSEQYF TGTGCCAGCAGCGAAAACCTCCTGACAGGGAGCGAGCAGTACTTC
. TRBJ2-7 . TRBV27 CASSFSPQGNYEQYF TGTGCCAGCAGTTTCTCGCCCCAGGGGAACTACGAGCAGTACTTC
. TRBJ2-3 . TRBV6-4 CASSGAEEADTQYF TGTGCCAGCAGTGGAGCGGAGGAGGCAGATACGCAGTATTTT
TRBD1 TRBJ1-1 . TRBV27 CASSSYRGQSTEAFF TGTGCCAGCAGTTCCTACAGGGGGCAGAGCACTGAAGCTTTCTTT
. TRBJ2-7 . TRBV7-9 CASSLIDREQYF TGTGCCAGCAGCTTAATCGATCGGGAGCAGTACTTC
TRBD1 TRBJ2-5 . TRBV9 CASSASRDREEETQYF TGTGCCAGCAGCGCTTCCCGGGACAGGGAGGAGGAGACCCAGTACTTC
TRBD2 TRBJ2-5 . TRBV30 CAWSSVAGVETQYF TGTGCCTGGAGTTCCGTAGCGGGAGTGGAGACCCAGTACTTC
TRBD1 TRBJ2-1 . TRBV4-1 CASSQGPGQGAPFF TGCGCCAGCAGCCAAGGTCCGGGACAGGGGGCTCCGTTCTTC
TRBD2 TRBJ2-1 few TRBV11-3 CASRTSGDNEQFF TGTGCCAGCAGGACTAGCGGGGACAATGAGCAGTTCTTC
. TRBJ1-2 few TRBV11-2 CASSPRTAVYGYTF TGTGCCAGCAGCCCCCGGACAGCCGTCTATGGCTACACCTTC